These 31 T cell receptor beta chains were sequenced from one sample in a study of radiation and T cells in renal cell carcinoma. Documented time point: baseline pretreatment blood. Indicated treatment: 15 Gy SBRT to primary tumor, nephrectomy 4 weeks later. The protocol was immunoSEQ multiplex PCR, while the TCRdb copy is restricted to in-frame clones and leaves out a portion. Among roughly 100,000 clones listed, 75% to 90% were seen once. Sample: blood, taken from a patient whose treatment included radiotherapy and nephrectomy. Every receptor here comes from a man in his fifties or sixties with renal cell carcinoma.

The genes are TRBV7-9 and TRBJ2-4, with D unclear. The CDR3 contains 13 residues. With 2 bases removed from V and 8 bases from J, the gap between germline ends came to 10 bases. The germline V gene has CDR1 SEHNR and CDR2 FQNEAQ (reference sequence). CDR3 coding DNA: TGTGCCAGCAGCTTAAGGGTTTCAGACATTCAGTACTTC. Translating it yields CASSLRVSDIQYF.

The CDR3 DNA follows: TGTGCCAGCAGCCAAACCTTCCCAGATACGCAGTATTTT. Translation: CASSQTFPDTQYF. The chain joins TRBV7-3 to TRBJ2-3; D unclear. Germline V CDR1 and CDR2: SGHTA, FQGTGA. The CDR3 totals 13 residues. The germline V and J ends were trimmed by 5 bases and 4 bases, with 10 bases remaining between them.

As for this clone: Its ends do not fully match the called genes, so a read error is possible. Here the CDR3 DNA reads TGTGCTAGCAGTCATTCCGGGACAGGGCGGGATGAGCAGTTCTTC. Its translation is CASSHSGTGRDEQFF. The chain links TRBV7-7 to TRBJ2-1; 9 bases map to TRBD1. The germline V gene encodes CDR1 SSHAT and CDR2 FNYEAQ (reference sequence). The CDR3 loop spans 15 amino acids.

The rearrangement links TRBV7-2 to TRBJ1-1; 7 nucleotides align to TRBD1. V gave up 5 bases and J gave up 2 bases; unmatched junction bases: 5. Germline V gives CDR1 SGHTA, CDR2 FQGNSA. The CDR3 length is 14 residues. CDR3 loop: CASSPRGVNTEAFF. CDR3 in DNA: TGTGCCAGCAGCCCCAGGGGGGTCAACACTGAAGCTTTCTTT.

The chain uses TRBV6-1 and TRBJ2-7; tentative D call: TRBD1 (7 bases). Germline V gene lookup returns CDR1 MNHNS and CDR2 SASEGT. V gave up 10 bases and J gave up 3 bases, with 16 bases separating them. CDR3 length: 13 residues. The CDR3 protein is CATGGRGNYEQYF. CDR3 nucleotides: TGTGCCACCGGGGGCAGGGGGAACTACGAGCAGTACTTC.

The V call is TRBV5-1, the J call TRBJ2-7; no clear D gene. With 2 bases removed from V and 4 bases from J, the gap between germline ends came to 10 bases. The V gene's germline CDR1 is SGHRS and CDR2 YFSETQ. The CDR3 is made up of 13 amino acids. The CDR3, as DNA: TGCGCCAGCAGCTTCCGCTCTCCATACGAGCAGTACTTC. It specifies CASSFRSPYEQYF.

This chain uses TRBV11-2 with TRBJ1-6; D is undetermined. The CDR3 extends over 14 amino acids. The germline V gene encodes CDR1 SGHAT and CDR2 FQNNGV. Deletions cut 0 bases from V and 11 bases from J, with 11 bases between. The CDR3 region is CASSLDLRETPLHF. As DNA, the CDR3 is TGTGCCAGCAGCTTAGATCTCCGGGAGACACCCCTCCACTTT.

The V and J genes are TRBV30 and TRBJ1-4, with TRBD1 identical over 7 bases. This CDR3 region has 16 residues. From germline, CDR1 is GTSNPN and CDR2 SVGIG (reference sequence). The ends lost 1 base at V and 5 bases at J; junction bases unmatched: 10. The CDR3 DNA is TGTGCCTGGAGTGCGGGCTCCGGGACAGAAAATGAAAAACTGTTTTTT. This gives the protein CAWSAGSGTENEKLFF.

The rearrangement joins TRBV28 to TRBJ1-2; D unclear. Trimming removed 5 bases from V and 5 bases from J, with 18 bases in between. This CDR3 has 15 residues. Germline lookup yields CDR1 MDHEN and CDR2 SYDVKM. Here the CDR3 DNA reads TGTGCCAGCAGTCCCCCCGAAGGAGGCGGGTATGGCTACACCTTC. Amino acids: CASSPPEGGGYGYTF.

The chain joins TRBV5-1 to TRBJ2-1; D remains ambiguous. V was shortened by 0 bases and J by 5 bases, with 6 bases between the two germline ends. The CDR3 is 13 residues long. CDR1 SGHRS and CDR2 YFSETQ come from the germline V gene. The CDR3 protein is CASSLVPDNEQFF. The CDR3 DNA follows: TGCGCCAGCAGCTTGGTACCAGACAATGAGCAGTTCTTC. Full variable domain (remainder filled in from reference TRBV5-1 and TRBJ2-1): KAGVTQTPRYLIKTRGQQVTLSCSPISGHRSVSWYQQTPGQGLQFLFEYFSETQRNKGNFPGRFSGRQFSNSRSEMNVSTLELGDSALYLCASSLVPDNEQFFGPGTRLTVL.

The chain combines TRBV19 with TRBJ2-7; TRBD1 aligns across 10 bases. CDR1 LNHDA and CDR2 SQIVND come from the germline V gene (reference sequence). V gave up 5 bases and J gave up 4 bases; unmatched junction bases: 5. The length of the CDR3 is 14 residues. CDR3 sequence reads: CASSALGQGYEQYF. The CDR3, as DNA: TGTGCCAGTAGTGCGCTGGGACAGGGGTACGAGCAGTACTTC. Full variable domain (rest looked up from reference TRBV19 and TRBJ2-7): DGGITQSPKYLFRKEGQNVTLSCEQNLNHDAMYWYRQDPGQGLRLIYYSQIVNDFQKGDIAEGYSVSREKKESFPLTVTSAQKNPTAFYLCASSALGQGYEQYFGPGTRLTVT.

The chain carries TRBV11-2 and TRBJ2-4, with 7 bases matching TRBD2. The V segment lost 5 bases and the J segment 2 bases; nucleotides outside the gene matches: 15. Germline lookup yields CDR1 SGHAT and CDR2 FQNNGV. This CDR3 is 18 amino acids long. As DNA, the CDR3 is TGTGCCAGCAGCCTGCCCCTAGGAAGCGGGATAACCAAAAACATTCAGTACTTC. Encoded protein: CASSLPLGSGITKNIQYF.

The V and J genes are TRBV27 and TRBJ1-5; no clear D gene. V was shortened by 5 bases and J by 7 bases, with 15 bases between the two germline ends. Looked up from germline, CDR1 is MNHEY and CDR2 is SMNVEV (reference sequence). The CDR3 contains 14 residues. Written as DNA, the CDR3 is TGTGCCAGCAGTACCCCAGGATCCGGCCAGCCCCAGCATTTT. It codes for CASSTPGSGQPQHF.

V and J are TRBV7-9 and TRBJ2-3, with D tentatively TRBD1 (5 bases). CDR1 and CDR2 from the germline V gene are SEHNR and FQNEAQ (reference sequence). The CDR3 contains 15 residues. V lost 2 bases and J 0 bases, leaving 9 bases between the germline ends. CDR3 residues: CASSLSQGSTDTQYF. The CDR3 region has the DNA TGTGCCAGCAGCTTAAGCCAGGGAAGCACAGATACGCAGTATTTT.

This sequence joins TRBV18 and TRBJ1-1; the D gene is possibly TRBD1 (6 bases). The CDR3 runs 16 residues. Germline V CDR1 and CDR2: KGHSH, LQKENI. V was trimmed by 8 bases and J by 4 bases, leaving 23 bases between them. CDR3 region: CASRRAGEGFGTEAFF. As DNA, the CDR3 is TGTGCCAGCCGCAGGGCAGGGGAAGGGTTCGGCACTGAAGCTTTCTTT.

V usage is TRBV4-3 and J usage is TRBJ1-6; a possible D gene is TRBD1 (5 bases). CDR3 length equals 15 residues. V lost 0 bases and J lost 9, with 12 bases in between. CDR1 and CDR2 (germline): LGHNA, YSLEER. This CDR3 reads CASSQDPGGGSPLHF. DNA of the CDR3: TGCGCCAGCAGCCAAGATCCGGGGGGGGGTTCACCCCTCCACTTT.

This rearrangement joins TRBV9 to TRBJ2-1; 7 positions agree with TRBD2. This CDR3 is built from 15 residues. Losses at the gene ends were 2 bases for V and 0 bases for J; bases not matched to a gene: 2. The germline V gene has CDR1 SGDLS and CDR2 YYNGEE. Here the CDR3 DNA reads TGTGCCAGCAGCGTTCTAGCGGACTCCTACAATGAGCAGTTCTTC. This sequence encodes CASSVLADSYNEQFF. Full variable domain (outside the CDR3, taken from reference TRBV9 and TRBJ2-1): DSGVTQTPKHLITATGQRVTLRCSPRSGDLSVYWYQQSLDQGLQFLIQYYNGEERAKGNILERFSAQQFPDLHSELNLSSLELGDSALYFCASSVLADSYNEQFFGPGTRLTVL.

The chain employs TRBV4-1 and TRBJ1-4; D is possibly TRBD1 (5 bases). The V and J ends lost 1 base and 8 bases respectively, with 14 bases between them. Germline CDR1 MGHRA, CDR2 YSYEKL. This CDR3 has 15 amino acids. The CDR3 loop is CASSQGGSGREKLFF. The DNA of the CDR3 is TGCGCCAGCAGCCAAGGGGGGTCGGGGAGGGAAAAACTGTTTTTT.

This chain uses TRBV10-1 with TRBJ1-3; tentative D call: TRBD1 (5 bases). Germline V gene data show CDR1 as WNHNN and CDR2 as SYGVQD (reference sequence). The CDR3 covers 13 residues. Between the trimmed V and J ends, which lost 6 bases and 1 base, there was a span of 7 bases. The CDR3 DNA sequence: TGCGCCAGCAGCCAGGGATCTGGAAACACCATATATTTT. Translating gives CASSQGSGNTIYF.

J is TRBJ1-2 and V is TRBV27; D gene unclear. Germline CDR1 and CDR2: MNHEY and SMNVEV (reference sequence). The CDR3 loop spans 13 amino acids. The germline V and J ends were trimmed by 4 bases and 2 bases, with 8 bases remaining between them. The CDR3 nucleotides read TGTGCCAGCAGTTCCCGGGAGAACTATGGCTACACCTTC. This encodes CASSSRENYGYTF.

CDR3 nucleotides: TGTGCCAGCAGAGAAGGACAGGGCACAGATACGCAGTATTTT. Amino acids: CASREGQGTDTQYF. This chain links TRBV6-5 with TRBJ2-3; 7 bases align to TRBD1. Trimming cost V 6 bases and J 1 base; bases outside gene matches: 4. In germline, CDR1 is MNHEY, CDR2 SVGAGI. The CDR3 length is 14 residues.

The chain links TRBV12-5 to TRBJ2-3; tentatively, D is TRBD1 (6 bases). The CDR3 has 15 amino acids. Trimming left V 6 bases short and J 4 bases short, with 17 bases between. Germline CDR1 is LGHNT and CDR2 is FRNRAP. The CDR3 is CASGRDTTGADTQYF. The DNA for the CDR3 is TGTGCTAGTGGCCGGGACACTACCGGTGCAGATACGCAGTATTTT.

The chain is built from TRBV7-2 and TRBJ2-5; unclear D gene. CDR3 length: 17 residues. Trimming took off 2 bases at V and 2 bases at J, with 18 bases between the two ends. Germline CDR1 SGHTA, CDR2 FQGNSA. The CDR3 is CASSLWGPGSSQETQYF. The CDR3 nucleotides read TGTGCCAGCAGCTTATGGGGTCCCGGCAGTTCACAAGAGACCCAGTACTTC.

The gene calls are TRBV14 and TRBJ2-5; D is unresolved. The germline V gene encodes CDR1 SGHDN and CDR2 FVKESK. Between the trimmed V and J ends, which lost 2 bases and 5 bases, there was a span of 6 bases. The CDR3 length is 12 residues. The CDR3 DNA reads TGTGCCAGCAGCCAATCTTGGGAGACCCAGTACTTC. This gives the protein CASSQSWETQYF.

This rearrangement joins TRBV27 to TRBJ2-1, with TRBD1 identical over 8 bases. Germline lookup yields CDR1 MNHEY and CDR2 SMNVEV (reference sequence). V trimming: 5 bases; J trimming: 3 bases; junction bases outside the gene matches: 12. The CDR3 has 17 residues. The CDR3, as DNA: TGTGCCAGCAGTAAATATGCGGACAGGGTCCTCTACAATGAGCAGTTCTTC. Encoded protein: CASSKYADRVLYNEQFF.

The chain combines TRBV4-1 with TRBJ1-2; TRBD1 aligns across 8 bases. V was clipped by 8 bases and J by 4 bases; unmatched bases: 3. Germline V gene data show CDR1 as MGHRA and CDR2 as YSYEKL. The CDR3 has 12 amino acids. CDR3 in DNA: TGCGCCAGCCACGGGACAGGCTATGGCTACACCTTC. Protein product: CASHGTGYGYTF.

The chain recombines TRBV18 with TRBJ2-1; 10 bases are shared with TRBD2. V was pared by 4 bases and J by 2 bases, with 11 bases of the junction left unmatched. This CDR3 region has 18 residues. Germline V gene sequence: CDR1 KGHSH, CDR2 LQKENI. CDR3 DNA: TGTGCCAGCTCACGCTCGTGGCTAGCGGGAGCTACCTACAATGAGCAGTTCTTC. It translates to CASSRSWLAGATYNEQFF.

CDR3 DNA sequence: TGTGCCAGCAGTTACAACCCGGGACAGGGAGCGACCGGGGAGCTGTTTTTT. Protein product: CASSYNPGQGATGELFF. The chain carries TRBV27 and TRBJ2-2; 9 bases match TRBD1. V lost 4 bases to trimming and J lost 5 bases; unmatched junction nucleotides: 11. Germline CDR1 MNHEY, CDR2 SMNVEV (reference sequence). The CDR3 runs 17 residues.

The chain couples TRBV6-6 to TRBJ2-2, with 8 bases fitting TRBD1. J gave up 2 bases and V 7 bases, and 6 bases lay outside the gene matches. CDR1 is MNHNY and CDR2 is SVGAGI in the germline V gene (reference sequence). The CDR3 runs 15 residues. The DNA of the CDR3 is TGTGCCAGCACGTTGGACAGGGCCAACACCGGGGAGCTGTTTTTT. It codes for CASTLDRANTGELFF.

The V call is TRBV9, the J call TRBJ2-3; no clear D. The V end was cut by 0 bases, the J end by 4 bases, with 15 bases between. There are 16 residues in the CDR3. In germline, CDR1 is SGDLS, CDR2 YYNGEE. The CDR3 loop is CASSVASALGADTQYF. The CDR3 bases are TGTGCCAGCAGCGTAGCAAGCGCCCTTGGGGCAGATACGCAGTATTTT.

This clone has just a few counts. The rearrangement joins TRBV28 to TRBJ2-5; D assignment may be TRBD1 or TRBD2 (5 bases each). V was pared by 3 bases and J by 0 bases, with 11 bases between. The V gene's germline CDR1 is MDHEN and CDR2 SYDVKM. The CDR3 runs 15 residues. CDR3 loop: CASSFWDQYQETQYF. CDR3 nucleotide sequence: TGTGCCAGCAGTTTCTGGGACCAGTACCAAGAGACCCAGTACTTC.